The 18 T cell receptor beta chains listed next were all sequenced from one sample in a study of blood T cell repertoires in COVID-19. TCRdb's table, derived via immunoSEQ multiplex PCR, lists solely in-frame clones and lacks some. The data show about 300,000 clones, about 89% seen once. Sequenced material: PBMCs or T cells enriched from blood (not recorded which). Source of these receptors: a woman aged 18-29 years who had recovered from COVID-19.

This clone was counted many times. The rearrangement joins TRBV10-3 to TRBJ1-5; D ambiguous. Deletions cut 0 bases from V and 2 bases from J, with 5 bases between. CDR3 size: 14 residues. Germline V lookup: CDR1 ENHRY, CDR2 SYGVKD. For the CDR3, the DNA is TGTGCCATCAGTGAGTCGTTAGGCAATCAGCCCCAGCATTTT. Amino acids: CAISESLGNQPQHF.

The chain recombines TRBV5-6 with TRBJ2-7, with a possible D match to TRBD2 (5 bases). V was trimmed by 4 bases and J by 5 bases, leaving 13 bases between them. The germline V gene encodes CDR1 SGHDT and CDR2 YYEEEE. The CDR3 extends over 13 amino acids. Written as DNA, the CDR3 is TGTGCCAGCAGCCCCTCCCCGGGAAACGAGCAGTACTTC. It translates to CASSPSPGNEQYF.

The gene calls are TRBV4-1 and TRBJ1-1; the match to TRBD1 covers 11 bases. CDR3 length: 16 residues. CDR1 and CDR2 (germline): MGHRA, YSYEKL. Trimming took 4 bases from V and 6 from J; bases not matched to a gene: 10. The CDR3 DNA reads as TGCGCCAGCAGCCCCGGACAGGGGGCGATAGAAGCTGAAGCTTTCTTT. This encodes CASSPGQGAIEAEAFF.

This chain links TRBV5-5 with TRBJ1-5, with TRBD1 identical over 9 bases. CDR1 and CDR2 (germline): SGHKS, YYEKEE (reference sequence). V lost 3 bases, J lost 6 bases, and 1 base stayed unmatched. The CDR3 has 13 amino acids. The CDR3 loop reads CASSWDRAQPQHF. CDR3 coding DNA: TGTGCCAGCAGCTGGGACAGGGCTCAGCCCCAGCATTTT.

This chain uses TRBV3-1 (or the pseudogene TRBV3-2) with TRBJ1-1, with 8 bases identical to TRBD1. The germline gives CDR1 LGHDT, CDR2 YNNKEL (reference sequence). The CDR3 covers 15 residues. Trimming cost V 4 bases and J 7 bases; bases outside gene matches: 11. CDR3 DNA sequence: TGTGCCAGCAGCCTTTCGCTTGGGGGGACAGGTGAAGCTTTCTTT. Translated, it gives CASSLSLGGTGEAFF.

The J gene is TRBJ2-7, the V gene TRBV2, with D perhaps TRBD2 (6 bases). V lost 7 bases, J lost 0 bases, and 10 bases lay in between. This CDR3 spans 13 amino acids. Germline V gene sequence: CDR1 SNHLY, CDR2 FYNNEI. The CDR3 nucleotides read TGTGCCAGCACCGGAGGGGCCTCCTACGAGCAGTACTTC. Its protein is CASTGGASYEQYF.

This chain uses TRBV14 with TRBJ1-6, with 7 bases that match TRBD1. This CDR3 contains 13 residues. Per the germline V gene, CDR1 is SGHDN and CDR2 is FVKESK. J gave up 10 bases and V 3 bases, and 3 bases lay outside the gene matches. Written as DNA, the CDR3 is TGTGCCAGCAGCCAGACAGGGATGTCACCCCTCCACTTT. Encoded protein: CASSQTGMSPLHF. Based on the CDR3 plus reference TRBV14 and TRBJ1-6, the full variable domain is EAGVTQFPSHSVIEKGQTVTLRCDPISGHDNLYWYRRVMGKEIKFLLHFVKESKQDESGMPNNRFLAERTGGTYSTLKVQPAELEDSGVYFCASSQTGMSPLHFGNGTRLTVT.

The rearrangement uses TRBV5-1 and TRBJ1-2; 8 bases are shared with TRBD1. This CDR3 has 15 amino acids. V trimming: 4 bases; J trimming: 8 bases; junction bases outside the gene matches: 13. CDR1 is SGHRS, CDR2 YFSETQ, per germline. CDR3 coding DNA: TGCGCCAGCAGCCTCCCCGACAGGGGCGAGAGAGGCTACACCTTC. Its translation is CASSLPDRGERGYTF.

The V gene is TRBV7-6, the J gene TRBJ2-2; 8 bases align to TRBD2. Germline CDR1 reads SGHVS; CDR2 reads FNYEAQ. The CDR3 contains 16 residues. V gave up 1 base and J gave up 1 base; unmatched junction bases: 2. The CDR3 loop reads CASSLVGGENTGELFF. The CDR3 coding sequence is TGTGCCAGCAGCTTAGTCGGGGGGGAGAACACCGGGGAGCTGTTTTTT.

J is TRBJ2-7 and V is TRBV25-1; 10 nucleotides agree with TRBD1. CDR1 is MGHDK, CDR2 SYGVNS, per germline. The CDR3 has 15 amino acids. The junction had 4 bases not matched to a gene; V was cut back by 0 bases and J by 5 bases. The DNA for the CDR3 is TGTGCCAGCAGTGAATATACGGGACAGGGGAACGAGCAGTACTTC. Translating gives CASSEYTGQGNEQYF.

The J gene is TRBJ1-5, the V gene TRBV5-6; unclear D gene. The germline gives CDR1 SGHDT, CDR2 YYEEEE. V lost 2 bases and J 0 bases, leaving 18 bases between the germline ends. The CDR3 loop spans 18 amino acids. CDR3 sequence (DNA): TGTGCCAGCAGCTTATGGGAGGGCCGCGGCCATAGCAATCAGCCCCAGCATTTT. Residues: CASSLWEGRGHSNQPQHF.

This clone was recorded a few times. This chain uses TRBV18 with TRBJ1-5; 10 bases are a match to TRBD1. Germline V CDR1 and CDR2: KGHSH, LQKENI. Unmatched junction bases numbered 9, after V lost 6 bases and J lost 4 bases. This CDR3 comprises 16 residues. The CDR3 DNA reads TGTGCCAGCTCCTCCTCGAGGACAGGGGGGAATCAGCCCCAGCATTTT. As protein: CASSSSRTGGNQPQHF.

This clone was detected only once. The chain carries TRBV11-2 and TRBJ1-1; 7 bases match TRBD1. The CDR3 totals 14 residues. Germline V CDR1 and CDR2: SGHAT, FQNNGV. J lost 1 base, V lost 3 bases, and 2 bases had no gene match. CDR3 loop: CASSFNRGNTEAFF. DNA for the CDR3: TGTGCCAGCAGCTTCAACAGGGGGAACACTGAAGCTTTCTTT.

This clone has a single count. The genes are TRBV21-1 and TRBJ2-3; the table gives TRBD2 as D, unverified against the DNA. TRBV21-1 is a documented pseudogene. The CDR3 is 18 amino acids. This chain's CDR3 is CASSKTPLAGALTDTQYF. In DNA, the CDR3 is TGTGCCAGCAGCAAAACCCCTCTAGCGGGGGCCCTCACAGATACGCAGTATTTT.

The chain couples TRBV19 to TRBJ2-5; 7 bases match TRBD1. CDR3 length: 15 amino acids. V shed 6 bases and J 1 base; nucleotides not matched to a gene: 8. Germline CDR1 LNHDA, CDR2 SQIVND (reference sequence). The CDR3, as DNA: TGTGCCAGTAGCCTTATGACAGGGCCCCAAGAGACCCAGTACTTC. Translation: CASSLMTGPQETQYF.

The genes are TRBV7-9 and TRBJ1-2; a weak D match, TRBD1 (5 bases). CDR3 length: 15 residues. The ends were cut back, 1 base at V and 2 bases at J, with 11 bases in the middle. Germline V CDR1 and CDR2: SEHNR, FQNEAQ (reference sequence). CDR3 nucleotide sequence: TGTGCCAGCAGCTTAGGGGGGGGAGACAACTATGGCTACACCTTC. Encoded protein: CASSLGGGDNYGYTF.

CDR3 protein: CAWKANRVSYNEQFF. The CDR3 DNA follows: TGTGCCTGGAAAGCGAACAGGGTCTCCTACAATGAGCAGTTCTTC. The chain recombines TRBV30 with TRBJ2-1; D is perhaps TRBD1 (6 bases). Trimming took off 4 bases at V and 0 bases at J, with 13 bases between the two ends. The CDR3 extends over 15 amino acids. In germline, CDR1 is GTSNPN, CDR2 SVGIG (reference sequence).

CDR3 nucleotide sequence: TGTGCCAGCAGAAGACTCGGGGCTGAAGCTTTCTTT. Its protein is CASRRLGAEAFF. The gene calls are TRBV6-5 and TRBJ1-1; D call uncertain. The CDR3 totals 12 residues. The ends were cut back, 6 bases at V and 6 bases at J, with 11 bases in the middle. Germline loops: CDR1 MNHEY, CDR2 SVGAGI.